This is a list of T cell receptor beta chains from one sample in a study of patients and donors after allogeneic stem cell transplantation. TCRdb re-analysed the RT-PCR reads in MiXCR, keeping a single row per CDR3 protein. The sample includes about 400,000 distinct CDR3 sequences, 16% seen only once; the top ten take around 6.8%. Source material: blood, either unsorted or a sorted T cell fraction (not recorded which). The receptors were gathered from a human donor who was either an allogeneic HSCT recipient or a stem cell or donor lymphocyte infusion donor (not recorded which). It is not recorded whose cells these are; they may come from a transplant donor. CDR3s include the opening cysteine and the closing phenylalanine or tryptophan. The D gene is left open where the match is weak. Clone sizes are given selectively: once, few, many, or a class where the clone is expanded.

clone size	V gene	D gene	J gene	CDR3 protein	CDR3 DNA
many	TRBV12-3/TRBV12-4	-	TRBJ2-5	CASSLAGHQETQYF	TGTGCCAGCAGTTTAGCAGGGCACCAAGAGACCCAGTACTTC
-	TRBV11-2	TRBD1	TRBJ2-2	CASSLLGQGAPNTGELFF	TGTGCCAGCAGCTTATTGGGACAGGGGGCTCCGAACACCGGGGAGCTGTTTTTT
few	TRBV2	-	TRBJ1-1	CASSEMGRQNTEAFF	TGTGCCAGCAGTGAAATGGGCAGACAGAACACTGAAGCTTTCTTT
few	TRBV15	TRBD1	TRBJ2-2	CATSSRQGVPTGELFF	TGTGCCACCAGCAGCAGACAGGGGGTACCTACCGGGGAGCTGTTTTTT
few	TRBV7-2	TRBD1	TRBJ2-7	CASSAWDRGTYEQYF	TGTGCCAGCAGTGCCTGGGACAGGGGGACCTACGAGCAGTACTTC
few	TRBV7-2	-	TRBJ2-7	CASSLAHPRYEQYF	TGTGCCAGCAGCTTAGCCCACCCACGCTACGAGCAGTACTTC
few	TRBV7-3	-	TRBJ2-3	CASSLRRLGVADTQYF	TGTGCCAGCAGCTTAAGGAGGCTAGGGGTGGCAGATACGCAGTATTTT
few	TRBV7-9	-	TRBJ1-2	CASSPGTGYYGYTF	TGTGCCAGCAGCCCCGGGACGGGCTACTATGGCTACACCTTC
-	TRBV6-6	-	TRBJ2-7	CASTGRLEQYF	TGTGCCAGCACCGGGCGTCTAGAGCAGTACTTC
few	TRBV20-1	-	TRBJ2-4	CSARRADKNIQYF	TGCAGTGCTAGGAGAGCGGACAAAAACATTCAGTACTTC